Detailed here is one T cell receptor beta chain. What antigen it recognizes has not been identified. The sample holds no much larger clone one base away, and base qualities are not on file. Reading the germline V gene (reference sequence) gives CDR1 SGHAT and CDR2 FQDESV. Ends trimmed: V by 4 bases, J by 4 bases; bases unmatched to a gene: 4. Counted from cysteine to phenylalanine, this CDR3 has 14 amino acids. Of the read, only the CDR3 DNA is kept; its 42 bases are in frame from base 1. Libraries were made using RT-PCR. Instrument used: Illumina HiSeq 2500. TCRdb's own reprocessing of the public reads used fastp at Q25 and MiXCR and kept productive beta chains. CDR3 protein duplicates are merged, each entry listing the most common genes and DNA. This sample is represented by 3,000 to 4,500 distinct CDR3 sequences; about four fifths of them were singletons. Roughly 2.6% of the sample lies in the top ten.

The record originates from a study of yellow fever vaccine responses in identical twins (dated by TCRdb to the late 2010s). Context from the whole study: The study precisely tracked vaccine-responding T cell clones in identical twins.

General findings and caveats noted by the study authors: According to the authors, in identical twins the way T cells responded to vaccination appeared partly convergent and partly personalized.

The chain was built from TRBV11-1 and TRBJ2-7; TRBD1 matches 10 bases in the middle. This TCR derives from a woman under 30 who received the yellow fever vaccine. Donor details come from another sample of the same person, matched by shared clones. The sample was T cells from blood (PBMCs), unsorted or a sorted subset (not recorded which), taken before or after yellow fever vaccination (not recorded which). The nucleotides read TGTGCCAGCAGCTCCGGGACAGGGGAATACGAGCAGTACTTC. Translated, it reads CASSSGTGEYEQYF.